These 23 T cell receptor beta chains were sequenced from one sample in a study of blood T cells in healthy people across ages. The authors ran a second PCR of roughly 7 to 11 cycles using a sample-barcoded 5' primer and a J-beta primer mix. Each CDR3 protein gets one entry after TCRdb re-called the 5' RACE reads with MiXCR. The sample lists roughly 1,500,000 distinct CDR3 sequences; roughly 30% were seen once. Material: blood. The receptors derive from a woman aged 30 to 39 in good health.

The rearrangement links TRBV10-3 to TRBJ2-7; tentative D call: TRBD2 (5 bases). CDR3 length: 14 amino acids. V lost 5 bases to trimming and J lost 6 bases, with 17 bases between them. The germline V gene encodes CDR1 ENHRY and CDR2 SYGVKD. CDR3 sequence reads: CAISMSRGAPEQYF. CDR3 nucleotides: TGTGCCATCAGTATGAGCCGGGGAGCTCCCGAGCAGTACTTC.

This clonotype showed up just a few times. In DNA, the CDR3 is TGTGCCAGCAGTTTCGGGGATTTGAACACTGAAGCTTTCTTT. It yields the protein CASSFGDLNTEAFF. This chain connects TRBV12-3 or TRBV12-4 to TRBJ1-1; D is unresolved. The V gene lost 3 bases and the J gene lost 0 bases, with 8 bases spanning the gap. CDR3 length equals 14 residues.

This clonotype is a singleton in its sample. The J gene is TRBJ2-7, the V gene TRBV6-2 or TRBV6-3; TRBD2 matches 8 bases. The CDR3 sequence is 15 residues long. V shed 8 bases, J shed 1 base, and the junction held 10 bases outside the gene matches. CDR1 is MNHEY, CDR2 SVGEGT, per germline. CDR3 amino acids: CASAGLGLASYEQYF. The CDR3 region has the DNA TGTGCCAGCGCCGGCCTAGGACTAGCTTCCTACGAGCAGTACTTC.

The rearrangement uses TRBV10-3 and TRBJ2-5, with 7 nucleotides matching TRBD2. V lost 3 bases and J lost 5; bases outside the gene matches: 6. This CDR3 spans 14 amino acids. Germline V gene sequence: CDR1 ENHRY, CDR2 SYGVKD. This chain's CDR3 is CAISESGTTETQYF. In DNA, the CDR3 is TGTGCCATCAGTGAAAGCGGGACTACCGAGACCCAGTACTTC.

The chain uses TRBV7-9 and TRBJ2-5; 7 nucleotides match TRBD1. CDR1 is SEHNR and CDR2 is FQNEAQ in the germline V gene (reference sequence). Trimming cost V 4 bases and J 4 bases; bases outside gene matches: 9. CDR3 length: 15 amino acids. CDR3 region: CASSWRQGLRETQYF. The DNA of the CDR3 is TGTGCCAGCAGCTGGCGACAGGGTTTGCGAGAGACCCAGTACTTC.

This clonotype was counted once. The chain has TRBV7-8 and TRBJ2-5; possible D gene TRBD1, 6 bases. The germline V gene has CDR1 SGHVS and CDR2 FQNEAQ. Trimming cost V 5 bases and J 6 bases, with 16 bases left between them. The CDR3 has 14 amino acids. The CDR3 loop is CASSLGQGKQTQYF. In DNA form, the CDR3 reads TGTGCCAGCAGCCTGGGACAAGGTAAACAGACCCAGTACTTC.

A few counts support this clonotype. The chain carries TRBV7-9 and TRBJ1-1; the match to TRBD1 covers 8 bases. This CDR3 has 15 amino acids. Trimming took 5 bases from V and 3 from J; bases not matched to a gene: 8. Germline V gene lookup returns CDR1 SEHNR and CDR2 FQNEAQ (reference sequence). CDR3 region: CASSPPGQADTEAFF. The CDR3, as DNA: TGTGCCAGCAGCCCACCGGGACAGGCAGACACTGAAGCTTTCTTT.

CDR3 DNA sequence: TGTGCCATCAAAAATAGACGAGACACAGATACGCAGTATTTT. The encoded protein is CAIKNRRDTDTQYF. The chain links TRBV10-3 to TRBJ2-3; D not resolved. The ends were cut back, 7 bases at V and 2 bases at J, with 13 bases in the middle. The germline V gene has CDR1 ENHRY and CDR2 SYGVKD. The CDR3 spans 14 residues.

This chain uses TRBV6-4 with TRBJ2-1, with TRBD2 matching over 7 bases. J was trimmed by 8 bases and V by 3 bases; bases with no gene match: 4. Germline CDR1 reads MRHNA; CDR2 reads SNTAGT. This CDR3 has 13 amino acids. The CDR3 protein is CASSEGGSYEQFF. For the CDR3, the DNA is TGTGCCAGCAGTGAGGGGGGGAGCTATGAGCAGTTCTTC.

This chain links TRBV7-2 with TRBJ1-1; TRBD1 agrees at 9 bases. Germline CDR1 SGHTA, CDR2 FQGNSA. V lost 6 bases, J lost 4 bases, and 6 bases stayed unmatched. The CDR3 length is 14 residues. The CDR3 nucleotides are TGTGCCAGCAGACTCGGACAGGGGAGCACTGAAGCTTTCTTT. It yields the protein CASRLGQGSTEAFF. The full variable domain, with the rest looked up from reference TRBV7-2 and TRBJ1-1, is GAGVSQSPSNKVTEKGKDVELRCDPISGHTALYWYRQSLGQGLEFLIYFQGNSAPDKSGLPSDRFSAERTGGSVSTLTIQRTQQEDSAVYLCASRLGQGSTEAFFGQGTRLTVV.

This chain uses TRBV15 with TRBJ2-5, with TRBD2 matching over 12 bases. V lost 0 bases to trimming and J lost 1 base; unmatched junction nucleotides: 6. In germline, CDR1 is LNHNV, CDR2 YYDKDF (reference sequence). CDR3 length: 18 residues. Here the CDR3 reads CATSRDIGTSGLQETQYF. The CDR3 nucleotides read TGTGCCACCAGCAGAGATATTGGGACTAGCGGGCTCCAAGAGACCCAGTACTTC.

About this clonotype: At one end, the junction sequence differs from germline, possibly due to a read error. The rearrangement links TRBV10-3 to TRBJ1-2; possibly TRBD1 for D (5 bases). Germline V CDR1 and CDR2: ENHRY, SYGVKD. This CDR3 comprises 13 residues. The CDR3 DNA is TGTGTCATCAGTGACGTGGTAGGGGACGGCTACACCTTC. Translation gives CVISDVVGDGYTF.

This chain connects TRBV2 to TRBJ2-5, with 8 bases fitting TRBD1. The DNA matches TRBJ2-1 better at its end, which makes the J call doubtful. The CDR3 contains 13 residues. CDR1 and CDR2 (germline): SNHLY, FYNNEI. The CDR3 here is CASGWDRQETQFF. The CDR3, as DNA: TGTGCCAGCGGATGGGACAGGCAAGAGACCCAGTTCTTC.

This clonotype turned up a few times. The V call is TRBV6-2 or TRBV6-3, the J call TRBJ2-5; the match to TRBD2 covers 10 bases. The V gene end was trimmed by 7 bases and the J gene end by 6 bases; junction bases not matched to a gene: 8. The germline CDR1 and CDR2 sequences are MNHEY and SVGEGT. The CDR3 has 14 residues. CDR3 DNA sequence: TGTGCCAGCAATCTATATAGCGGGAGGAAGACCCAGTACTTC. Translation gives CASNLYSGRKTQYF.

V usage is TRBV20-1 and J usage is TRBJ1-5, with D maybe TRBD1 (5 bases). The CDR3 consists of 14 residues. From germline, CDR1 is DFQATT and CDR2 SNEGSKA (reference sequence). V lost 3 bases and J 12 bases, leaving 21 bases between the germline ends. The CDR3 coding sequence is TGCAGTGCTAGGCGAGACAATCAGGGCCTGAACCAGCATTTT. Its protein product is CSARRDNQGLNQHF.

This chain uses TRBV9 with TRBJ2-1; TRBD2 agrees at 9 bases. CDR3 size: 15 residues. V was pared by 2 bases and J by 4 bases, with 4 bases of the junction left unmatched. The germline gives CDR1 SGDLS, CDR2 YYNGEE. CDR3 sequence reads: CASSVAGGDYNEQFF. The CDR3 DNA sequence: TGTGCCAGCAGCGTGGCGGGGGGGGATTACAATGAGCAGTTCTTC. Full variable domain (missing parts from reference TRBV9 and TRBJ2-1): DSGVTQTPKHLITATGQRVTLRCSPRSGDLSVYWYQQSLDQGLQFLIQYYNGEERAKGNILERFSAQQFPDLHSELNLSSLELGDSALYFCASSVAGGDYNEQFFGPGTRLTVL.

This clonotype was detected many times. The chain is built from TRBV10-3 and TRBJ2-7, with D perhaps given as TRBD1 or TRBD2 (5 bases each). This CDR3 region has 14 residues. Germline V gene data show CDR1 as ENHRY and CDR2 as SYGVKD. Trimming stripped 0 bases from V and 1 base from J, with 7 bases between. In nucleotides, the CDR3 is TGTGCCATCAGTGAGTCTGAGGGGTCCTACGAGCAGTACTTC. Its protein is CAISESEGSYEQYF.

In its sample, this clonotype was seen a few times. The chain's CDR3 is CSARPPGGSGGYEQYF. The CDR3 nucleotides are TGCAGTGCTAGGCCCCCCGGGGGTAGCGGAGGGTACGAGCAGTACTTC. The chain carries TRBV20-1 and TRBJ2-7; D may be TRBD2 (6 bases). The V gene's germline CDR1 is DFQATT and CDR2 SNEGSKA (reference sequence). This CDR3 region has 16 residues. V lost 3 bases to trimming and J lost 4 bases, with 22 bases between them.

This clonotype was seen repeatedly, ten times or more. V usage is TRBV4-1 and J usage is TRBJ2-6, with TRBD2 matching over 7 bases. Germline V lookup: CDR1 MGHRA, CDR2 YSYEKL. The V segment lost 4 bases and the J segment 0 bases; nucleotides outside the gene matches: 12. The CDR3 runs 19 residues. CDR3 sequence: CASSPMAVAGLSGANVLTF. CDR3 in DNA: TGCGCCAGCAGCCCCATGGCAGTAGCGGGCCTCTCTGGGGCCAACGTCCTGACTTTC.

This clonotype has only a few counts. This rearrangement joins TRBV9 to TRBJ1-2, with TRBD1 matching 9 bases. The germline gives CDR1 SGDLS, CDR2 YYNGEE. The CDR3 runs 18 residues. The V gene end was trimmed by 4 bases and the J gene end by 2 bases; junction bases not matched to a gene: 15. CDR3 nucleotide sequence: TGTGCCAGCAGCACCAATCCGGGACAGGGCGCCCAGAACTATGGCTACACCTTC. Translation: CASSTNPGQGAQNYGYTF.

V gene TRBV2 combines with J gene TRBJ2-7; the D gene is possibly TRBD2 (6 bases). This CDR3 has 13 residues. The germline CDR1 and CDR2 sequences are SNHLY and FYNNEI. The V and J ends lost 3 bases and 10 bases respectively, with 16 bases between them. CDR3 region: CASSDLPGGDQYF. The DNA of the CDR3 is TGTGCCAGCAGTGACCTCCCCGGGGGAGACCAGTACTTC.

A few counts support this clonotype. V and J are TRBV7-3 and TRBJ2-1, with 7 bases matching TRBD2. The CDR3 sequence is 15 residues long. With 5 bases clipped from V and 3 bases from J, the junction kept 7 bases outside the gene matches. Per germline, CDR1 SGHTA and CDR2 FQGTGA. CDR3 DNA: TGTGCCAGCAGCGAACTAGCGTCTCTCTACAATGAGCAGTTCTTC. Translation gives CASSELASLYNEQFF.

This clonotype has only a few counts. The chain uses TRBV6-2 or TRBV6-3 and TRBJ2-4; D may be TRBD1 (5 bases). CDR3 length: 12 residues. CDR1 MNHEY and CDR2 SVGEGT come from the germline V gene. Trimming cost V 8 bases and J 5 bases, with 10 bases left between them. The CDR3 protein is CASLDTENIQYF. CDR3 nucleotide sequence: TGTGCCAGCCTGGACACGGAAAACATTCAGTACTTC.